This T cell receptor (beta chain) stems from a study of chemoradiotherapy in HPV16-positive cancers. Sequenced by immunoSEQ multiplex PCR; TCRdb stores in-frame clones only, minus some. The sample yields about 5,100 clones, around 77% seen once. Broader study findings: Only a couple of HPV16-positive patients supplied the functional HPV-specificity definition. HPV-responsive T-cell expansion during chemoradiotherapy was linked to improved recurrence-free survival in HPV16-positive patients.

Over chemoradiotherapy, repertoires were sampled more than once. Note on this clone: The antigen is not known.

The TCR originated in a human donor with HPV-associated anogenital cancer. The sequenced sample was tumor tissue, obtained from a patient who underwent chemoradiotherapy.

The CDR3 DNA sequence: TGTGCCAGCAGTGTAGCGGATGGCGAGACCCAGTACTTC. Its protein is CASSVADGETQYF. The chain has TRBV2 and TRBJ2-5, with a tentative D call TRBD2 (6 bases). V shed 4 bases and J shed 5 bases, with 11 bases lying between them. The CDR3 is made up of 13 amino acids. In germline, CDR1 is SNHLY, CDR2 FYNNEI. Together with reference TRBV2 and TRBJ2-5, the CDR3 gives the full variable domain: EPEVTQTPSHQVTQMGQEVILRCVPISNHLYFYWYRQILGQKVEFLVSFYNNEISEKSEIFDDQFSVERPDGSNFTLKIRSTKLEDSAMYFCASSVADGETQYFGPGTRLLVL.